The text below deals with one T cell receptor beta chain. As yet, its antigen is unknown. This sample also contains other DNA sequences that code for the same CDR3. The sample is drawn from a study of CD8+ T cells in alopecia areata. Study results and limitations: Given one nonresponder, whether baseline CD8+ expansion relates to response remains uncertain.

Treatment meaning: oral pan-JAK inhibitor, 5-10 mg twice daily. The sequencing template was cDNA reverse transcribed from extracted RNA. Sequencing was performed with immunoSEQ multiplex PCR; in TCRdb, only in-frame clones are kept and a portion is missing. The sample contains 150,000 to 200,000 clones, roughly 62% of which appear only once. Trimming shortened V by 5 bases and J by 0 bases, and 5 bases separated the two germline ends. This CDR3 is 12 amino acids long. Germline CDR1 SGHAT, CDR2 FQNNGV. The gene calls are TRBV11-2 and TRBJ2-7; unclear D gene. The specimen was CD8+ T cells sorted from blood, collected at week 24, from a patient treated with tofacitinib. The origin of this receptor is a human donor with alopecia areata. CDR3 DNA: TGTGCCAGCAGCCCAAGCTCCTACGAGCAGTACTTC. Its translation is CASSPSSYEQYF.